This TCR beta chain is from a study of neurological immune-mediated disorders. Study-wide points: No CDR3 amino acid sequences were shared by expanded clones across subjects, suggesting private repertoires in all groups.

Regarding time point: longitudinal time-point 2. Unsorted libraries were generated from 2 million PBMCs held at -80 degrees C. This clonotype was observed a few times. The antigen remains unidentified. Germline-derived CDR1 and CDR2 are SGDLS and YYNGEE. Losses at the gene ends were 8 bases for V and 14 bases for J; bases not matched to a gene: 14. CDR3 length equals 13 residues. The authors made cDNA by 5'RACE with 10-nucleotide random UMIs. The yield of each sequencing run was over 170 million TCR-beta sequences from 15-18 subjects. In TCRdb, the 5' RACE reads were re-called with MiXCR into one record per CDR3 protein. Here the sample spans 70,000 to 95,000 distinct CDR3 sequences, roughly 13% being singletons.

This clonotype originated in a female donor with HTLV-1-associated myelopathy (HAM/TSP). This chain connects TRBV9 to TRBJ2-1, with 9 bases aligning to TRBD1. Sequencing was carried out using PBMCs. DNA of the CDR3: TGTGCCAGGGGACCCCACAGGGGGCTAATTAAGTTCTTC. Residues: CARGPHRGLIKFF.